The present T cell receptor (beta chain) was sequenced within a study of OX40 agonist ivuxolimab in advanced cancers. The overall study: Age averaged about 66 years (range roughly 23 to 90), and more than 80% were male. Study-level points and caveats: Clonal expansion was among the lowest in partial responders at 0.1-3.0 mg/kg, especially CD8+. CD8+ T cells (on average) carried more expanded clones than CD4+ T cells.

This CDR3 contains 14 residues. Of note for this clone: No antigen is known for it.

Repertoires were generated with immunoSEQ multiplex PCR, while TCRdb's copy carries only in-frame clones and drops some. The sample holds approximately 72,000 clones, 70% to 90% seen once. The sequence was collected from an adult with an advanced solid tumor such as melanoma, head and neck, liver or kidney cancer. The chain joins TRBV21-1 to TRBJ1-2; the D call in the table, TRBD1, was not verified against the DNA. TRBV21-1 is noted as a pseudogene. Here the sequenced sample was CD4+ or CD8+ T cells sorted from blood, taken in a trial of the OX40 agonist ivuxolimab. CDR3 coding DNA: TGTGCCAGCAGCAAAAGGGACAGGGGAAATGGCTACACCTTC. This codes for CASSKRDRGNGYTF.